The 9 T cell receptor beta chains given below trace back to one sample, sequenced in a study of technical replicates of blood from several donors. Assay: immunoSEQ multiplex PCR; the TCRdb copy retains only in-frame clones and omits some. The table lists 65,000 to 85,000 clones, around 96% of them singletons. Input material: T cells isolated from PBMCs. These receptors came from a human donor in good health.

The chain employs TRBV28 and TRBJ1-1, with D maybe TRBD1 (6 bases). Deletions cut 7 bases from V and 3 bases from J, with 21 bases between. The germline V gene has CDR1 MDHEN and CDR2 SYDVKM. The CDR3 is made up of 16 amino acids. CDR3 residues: CASKIRGAGVDTEAFF. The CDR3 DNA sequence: TGTGCCAGCAAAATACGGGGGGCTGGGGTGGACACTGAAGCTTTCTTT.

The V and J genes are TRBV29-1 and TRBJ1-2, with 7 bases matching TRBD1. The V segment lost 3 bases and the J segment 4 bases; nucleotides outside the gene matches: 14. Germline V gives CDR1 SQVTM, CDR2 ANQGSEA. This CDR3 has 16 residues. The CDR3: CSVEDQTGQVIYGYTF. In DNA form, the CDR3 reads TGCAGCGTTGAGGATCAGACAGGGCAGGTGATCTATGGCTACACCTTC.

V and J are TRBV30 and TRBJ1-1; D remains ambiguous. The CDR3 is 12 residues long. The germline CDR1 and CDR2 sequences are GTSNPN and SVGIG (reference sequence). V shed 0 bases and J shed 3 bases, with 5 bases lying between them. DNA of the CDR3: TGTGCCTGGAGTGTACTCGACACTGAAGCTTTCTTT. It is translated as CAWSVLDTEAFF.

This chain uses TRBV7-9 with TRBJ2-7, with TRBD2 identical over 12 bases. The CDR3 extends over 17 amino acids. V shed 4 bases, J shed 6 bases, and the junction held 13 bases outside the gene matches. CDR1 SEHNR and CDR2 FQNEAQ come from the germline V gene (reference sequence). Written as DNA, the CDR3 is TGTGCCAGCAGCTCCTCCGCCCGACTAGCGGGAGTAGTCGAGCAGTACTTC. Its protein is CASSSSARLAGVVEQYF.

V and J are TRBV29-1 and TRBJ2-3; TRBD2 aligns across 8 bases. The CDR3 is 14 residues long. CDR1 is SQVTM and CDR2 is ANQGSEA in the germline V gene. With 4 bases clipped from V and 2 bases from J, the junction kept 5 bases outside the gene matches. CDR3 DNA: TGCAGCGTTGGCACTAGCGGTATCACAGATACGCAGTATTTT. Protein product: CSVGTSGITDTQYF.

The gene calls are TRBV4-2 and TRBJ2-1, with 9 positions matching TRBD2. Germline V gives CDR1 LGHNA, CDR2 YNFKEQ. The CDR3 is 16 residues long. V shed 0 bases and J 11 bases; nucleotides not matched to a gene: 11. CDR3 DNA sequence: TGTGCCAGCAGCCAAGAGGGGCTAGCGGGATTATCGAAGCAGTTCTTC. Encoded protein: CASSQEGLAGLSKQFF.

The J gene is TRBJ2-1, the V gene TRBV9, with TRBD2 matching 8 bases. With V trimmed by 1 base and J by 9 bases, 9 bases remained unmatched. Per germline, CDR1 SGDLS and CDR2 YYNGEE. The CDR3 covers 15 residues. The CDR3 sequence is CASSVNGGASSEQFF. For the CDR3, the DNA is TGTGCCAGCAGCGTAAACGGGGGGGCCTCTAGTGAGCAGTTCTTC.

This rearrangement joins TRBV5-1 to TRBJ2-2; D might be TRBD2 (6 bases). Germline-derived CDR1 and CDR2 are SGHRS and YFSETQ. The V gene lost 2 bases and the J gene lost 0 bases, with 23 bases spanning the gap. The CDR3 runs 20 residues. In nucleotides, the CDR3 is TGCGCCAGCAGCTTCGGTCGGGGGTTAGAGACGGCCGCGAACACCGGGGAGCTGTTTTTT. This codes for CASSFGRGLETAANTGELFF. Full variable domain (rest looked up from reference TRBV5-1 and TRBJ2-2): KAGVTQTPRYLIKTRGQQVTLSCSPISGHRSVSWYQQTPGQGLQFLFEYFSETQRNKGNFPGRFSGRQFSNSRSEMNVSTLELGDSALYLCASSFGRGLETAANTGELFFGEGSRLTVL.

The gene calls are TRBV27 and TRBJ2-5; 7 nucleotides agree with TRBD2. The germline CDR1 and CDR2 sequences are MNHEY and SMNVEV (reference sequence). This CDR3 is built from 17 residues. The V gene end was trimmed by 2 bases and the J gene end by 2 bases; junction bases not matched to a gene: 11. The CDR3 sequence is CASSLRWEGPHQETQYF. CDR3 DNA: TGTGCCAGCAGTTTAAGGTGGGAGGGCCCACATCAAGAGACCCAGTACTTC.